The 22 T cell receptor beta chains in this list originate from one sample, sequenced in a study of blood T cell repertoires in COVID-19. Generated by immunoSEQ multiplex PCR, the TCRdb table keeps only in-frame clones and is missing some. The table lists around 80,000 clones, 80% of them singletons. The sequenced sample was peripheral blood. These receptors came from a woman aged 70-85 years with acute or convalescent COVID-19.

The J gene is TRBJ1-1, the V gene TRBV24-1; D might be TRBD1 (5 bases). Germline values: CDR1 KGHDR, CDR2 SFDVKD. The CDR3 spans 13 residues. V was clipped by 1 base and J by 11 bases, with 13 bases between them. CDR3 sequence (DNA): TGTGCCACCAGTGATTTACCAGCCGGGGGGGCTTTCTTT. This translates into CATSDLPAGGAFF.

CDR3 in DNA: TGTGCCAGTAGTATTTTTATGGTGGGGGGTTGGCAGCCCCAGCATTTT. Its protein is CASSIFMVGGWQPQHF. V and J are TRBV19 and TRBJ1-5; weak D call: TRBD1 (5 bases). This CDR3 comprises 16 residues. CDR1 LNHDA and CDR2 SQIVND come from the germline V gene (reference sequence). Trimming left V 3 bases short and J 7 bases short, with 19 bases between.

This chain links TRBV7-9 with TRBJ1-1; no definite D call. CDR1 is SEHNR and CDR2 is FQNEAQ in the germline V gene (reference sequence). The V end lost 5 bases, the J end lost 3 bases, and 19 bases lay between the germline ends. This CDR3 is built from 16 residues. This CDR3 reads CASSPPERTGDTEAFF. CDR3 nucleotide sequence: TGTGCCAGCAGCCCCCCTGAGAGGACTGGTGACACTGAAGCTTTCTTT. Variable domain in full (rest from reference TRBV7-9 and TRBJ1-1): DTGVSQNPRHKITKRGQNVTFRCDPISEHNRLYWYRQTLGQGPEFLTYFQNEAQLEKSRLLSDRFSAERPKGSFSTLEIQRTEQGDSAMYLCASSPPERTGDTEAFFGQGTRLTVV.

The V and J genes are TRBV25-1 and TRBJ1-2; unclear D gene. The ends were cut back, 6 bases at V and 1 base at J, with 9 bases in the middle. The CDR3 consists of 13 residues. Germline values: CDR1 MGHDK, CDR2 SYGVNS. The CDR3 reads CASRGDNNYGYTF. The CDR3 DNA is TGTGCCAGCAGGGGAGACAATAACTATGGCTACACCTTC.

The chain uses TRBV12-3 or TRBV12-4 and TRBJ1-1, with D maybe TRBD1 (6 bases). The CDR3 sequence is 12 residues long. V was clipped by 3 bases and J by 5 bases, with 7 bases between them. The DNA of the CDR3 is TGTGCCAGCAGTTTTCAGGGGACTGAAGCTTTCTTT. Amino acids: CASSFQGTEAFF.

This clone was seen just once. The V and J genes are TRBV4-3 and TRBJ2-7; TRBD1 matches 7 bases. The junction had 6 bases not matched to a gene; V was cut back by 5 bases and J by 2 bases. This CDR3 contains 14 residues. The germline gives CDR1 LGHNA, CDR2 YSLEER. In DNA form, the CDR3 reads TGCGCCAGCAGCTCGGACAGGAGCACCTACGAGCAGTACTTC. Translation gives CASSSDRSTYEQYF.

The V call is TRBV7-6, the J call TRBJ2-3; 10 bases are shared with TRBD2. Germline V lookup: CDR1 SGHVS, CDR2 FNYEAQ. The J segment lost 4 bases and the V segment lost 2 bases, leaving 6 bases of the junction unmatched. CDR3 length equals 16 residues. The CDR3 nucleotides read TGTGCCAGCAGCTTAACACTAGCGGGGCCCCCAGATACGCAGTATTTT. It is translated as CASSLTLAGPPDTQYF.

The chain has TRBV19 and TRBJ1-3; no reliable D call. The CDR3 length is 15 residues. Germline V lookup: CDR1 LNHDA, CDR2 SQIVND (reference sequence). V was cut by 3 bases and J by 0 bases, with 9 bases left in between. CDR3: CASSILAASGNTIYF. CDR3 in DNA: TGTGCCAGTAGTATTCTGGCGGCCTCTGGAAACACCATATATTTT.

V usage is TRBV9 and J usage is TRBJ2-5; a possible D gene is TRBD2 (7 bases). The V end was cut by 4 bases, the J end by 5 bases, with 18 bases between. CDR3 length equals 15 residues. CDR1 is SGDLS, CDR2 YYNGEE, per germline. CDR3 sequence: CASSPGGLKTETQYF. The DNA of the CDR3 is TGTGCCAGCAGCCCGGGGGGCCTAAAGACGGAGACCCAGTACTTC.

The chain uses TRBV5-3 and TRBJ1-4, with 12 bases identical to TRBD1. TRBV5-3 is known as an ORF, though its function is uncertain. The CDR3 is 20 amino acids. J lost 0 bases, V lost 4 bases, and 13 bases had no gene match. The CDR3 here is CARSREGGQGANPTNEKLFF. The CDR3 DNA follows: TGTGCCAGAAGCCGCGAGGGGGGACAGGGGGCCAATCCAACTAATGAAAAACTGTTTTTT.

This clone has just a few counts. The chain links TRBV6-6 to TRBJ2-7; D is possibly TRBD1 (5 bases). CDR3 length: 15 residues. CDR1 and CDR2 from the germline V gene are MNHNY and SVGAGI (reference sequence). V dropped 0 bases and J dropped 4 bases, with 13 bases sitting between them. The CDR3 DNA sequence: TGTGCCAGCAGTTACTCGGGGCCGGAGTTATACGAGCAGTACTTC. Translation gives CASSYSGPELYEQYF.

The chain couples TRBV11-3 to TRBJ2-3, with 10 nucleotides matching TRBD1. The CDR3 is 14 residues long. V shed 5 bases, J shed 2 bases, and the junction held 1 base outside the gene matches. From germline, CDR1 is SGHNT and CDR2 YENEEA. CDR3 bases: TGTGCCAGCAGCGGGACAGGGGCCACAGATACGCAGTATTTT. The encoded protein is CASSGTGATDTQYF.

The genes are TRBV6-1 and TRBJ1-6, with 9 bases fitting TRBD1. CDR3 length: 20 residues. Trimming took 0 bases from V and 11 from J; bases not matched to a gene: 20. Germline V gene sequence: CDR1 MNHNS, CDR2 SASEGT. The DNA of the CDR3 is TGTGCCAGCAGTGAAGCCGGGGGGACAGGGAGAGGTTTCTTACTTACACCCCTCCACTTT. Translating it yields CASSEAGGTGRGFLLTPLHF.

The chain combines TRBV6-6 with TRBJ2-7; no clear D gene. CDR3 length equals 13 residues. The ends were cut back, 3 bases at V and 5 bases at J, with 11 bases in the middle. Germline CDR1 reads MNHNY; CDR2 reads SVGAGI (reference sequence). The CDR3 loop reads CASSYLISHEQYF. The CDR3 DNA reads TGTGCCAGCAGTTATCTGATTAGCCACGAGCAGTACTTC.

This rearrangement joins TRBV19 to TRBJ2-1, with a possible D match to TRBD2 (5 bases). This CDR3 comprises 14 residues. V shed 10 bases and J shed 5 bases, with 18 bases lying between them. Germline-derived CDR1 and CDR2 are LNHDA and SQIVND (reference sequence). CDR3 amino acids: CATNQIGEHNEQFF. The CDR3 nucleotides are TGTGCCACAAACCAGATCGGGGAACACAATGAGCAGTTCTTC.

The chain is built from TRBV9 and TRBJ2-7; tentative D call: TRBD2 (6 bases). Trimming stripped 1 base from V and 5 bases from J, with 16 bases between. This CDR3 spans 15 amino acids. CDR1 and CDR2 (germline): SGDLS, YYNGEE. The CDR3 loop reads CASSVIPGGYDEQYF. CDR3 sequence (DNA): TGTGCCAGCAGCGTAATTCCTGGGGGGTATGACGAGCAGTACTTC.

The J gene is TRBJ1-2, the V gene TRBV4-1; 11 nucleotides align to TRBD1. This CDR3 has 15 residues. The germline V gene has CDR1 MGHRA and CDR2 YSYEKL. The V and J ends lost 8 bases and 3 bases, in that order; junction bases with no gene match: 8. The CDR3 loop is CASSDRGRLDYGYTF. The CDR3 region has the DNA TGCGCCAGCTCGGACAGGGGGCGTTTGGACTATGGCTACACCTTC.

There are a few counts of this clone. The identical CDR3 is also encoded by other nucleotide sequences in the sample. The chain combines TRBV3-1 (or the pseudogene TRBV3-2) with TRBJ1-2; D is possibly TRBD1 (5 bases). Trimming left V 3 bases short and J 8 bases short, with 10 bases between. The germline V gene encodes CDR1 LGHDT and CDR2 YNNKEL (reference sequence). The CDR3 runs to 12 residues. DNA for the CDR3: TGTGCCAGCAGCCAGGGGGGGAGAGGCTACACCTTC. It is translated as CASSQGGRGYTF.

The V call is TRBV6-5, the J call TRBJ1-5, with D uncertain. Germline assignment: CDR1 MNHEY and CDR2 SVGAGI. The CDR3 runs 14 residues. Trimming stripped 5 bases from V and 0 bases from J, with 8 bases between. The CDR3 nucleotides are TGTGCCAGCAGTAGCACTCATAGCAATCAGCCCCAGCATTTT. Residues: CASSSTHSNQPQHF.

This chain links TRBV10-3 with TRBJ2-7; D is unresolved. In germline, CDR1 is ENHRY, CDR2 SYGVKD. The CDR3 is made up of 17 amino acids. Trimming stripped 2 bases from V and 2 bases from J, with 19 bases between. CDR3 loop: CAISESRGSRQAYEQYF. The CDR3 DNA reads TGTGCCATCAGTGAGAGCCGTGGCAGCCGACAAGCCTACGAGCAGTACTTC.

This clone has more than one count but fewer than ten. J is TRBJ1-1 and V is TRBV7-8; 7 bases fit TRBD1. Germline lookup yields CDR1 SGHVS and CDR2 FQNEAQ. The CDR3 is 14 residues long. V shed 4 bases and J 4 bases; nucleotides not matched to a gene: 6. CDR3 coding DNA: TGTGCCAGCAGCTCAGACAGGGTAGGCACTGAAGCTTTCTTT. Translated: CASSSDRVGTEAFF.

J is TRBJ1-6 and V is TRBV7-2, with TRBD1 matching over 7 bases. CDR1 is SGHTA, CDR2 FQGNSA, per germline. Germline trimming cut 4 bases from V and 5 bases from J; bases unmatched to any gene: 5. This CDR3 is built from 15 residues. In DNA, the CDR3 is TGTGCCAGCAGCTGGCGTGACAGGGATAATTCACCCCTCCACTTT. This translates into CASSWRDRDNSPLHF.